This T cell receptor (beta chain) was identified in a study of cytotoxic CD8 clonotypes in ibrutinib-treated CLL. Losses at the gene ends were 3 bases for V and 5 bases for J; bases not matched to a gene: 6. Looked up from germline, CDR1 is GTSNPN and CDR2 is SVGIG (reference sequence). This CDR3 spans 13 amino acids. With regard to this clone: Antigen: not known.

Libraries were prepared by immunoSEQ multiplex PCR; TCRdb keeps only in-frame clonotypes and omits some of them. Among about 97,000 clones listed, around 73% were seen once. The study's findings and limits: Public clonotypes proved infrequent, and on treatment they shrank or remained steady. Clonality climbed at ibrutinib response, then dropped toward baseline at progression.

The sample here was PBMCs, taken after 12 months of ibrutinib treatment. The chain joins TRBV30 to TRBJ2-5; 7 nucleotides align to TRBD2. The TCR sequence derives from a human donor with chronic lymphocytic leukemia. The CDR3 spells CAWSGGIGETQYF. CDR3 coding DNA: TGTGCCTGGAGCGGGGGGATAGGGGAGACCCAGTACTTC.